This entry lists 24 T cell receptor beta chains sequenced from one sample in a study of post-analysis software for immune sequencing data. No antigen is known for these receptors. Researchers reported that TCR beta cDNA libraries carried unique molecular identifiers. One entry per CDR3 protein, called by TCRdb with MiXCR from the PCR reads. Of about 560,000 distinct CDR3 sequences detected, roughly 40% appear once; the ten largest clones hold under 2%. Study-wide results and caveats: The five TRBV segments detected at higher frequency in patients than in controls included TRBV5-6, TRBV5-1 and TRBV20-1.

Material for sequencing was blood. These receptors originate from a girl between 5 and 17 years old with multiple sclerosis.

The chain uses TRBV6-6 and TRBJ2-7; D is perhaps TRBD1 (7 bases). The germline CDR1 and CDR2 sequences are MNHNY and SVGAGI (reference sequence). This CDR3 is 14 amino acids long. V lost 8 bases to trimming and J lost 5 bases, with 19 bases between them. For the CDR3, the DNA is TGTGCCAGCGTATTAGGAGGGGGCGGCGACGAGCAGTACTTC. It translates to CASVLGGGGDEQYF.

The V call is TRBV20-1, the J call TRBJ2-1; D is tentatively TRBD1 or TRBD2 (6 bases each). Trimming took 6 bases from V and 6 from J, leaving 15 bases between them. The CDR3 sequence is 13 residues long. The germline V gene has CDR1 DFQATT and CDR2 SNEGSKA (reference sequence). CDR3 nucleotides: TGCAGTGCCCACCCGGGGGCTAGCAATGAGCAGTTCTTC. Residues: CSAHPGASNEQFF.

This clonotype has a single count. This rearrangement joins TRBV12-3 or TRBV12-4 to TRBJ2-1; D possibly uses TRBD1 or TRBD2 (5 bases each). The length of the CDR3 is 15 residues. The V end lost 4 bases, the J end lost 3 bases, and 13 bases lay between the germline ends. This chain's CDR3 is CASSWGRPIYNEQFF. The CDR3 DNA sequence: TGTGCCAGCAGTTGGGGACGGCCGATCTACAATGAGCAGTTCTTC.

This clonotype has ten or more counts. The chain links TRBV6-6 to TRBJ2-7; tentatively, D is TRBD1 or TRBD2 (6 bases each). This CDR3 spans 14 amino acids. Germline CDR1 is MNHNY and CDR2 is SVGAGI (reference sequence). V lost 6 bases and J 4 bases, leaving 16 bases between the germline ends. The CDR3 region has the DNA TGTGCCAGCAGACCGGGAGACAGGTTATACGAGCAGTACTTC. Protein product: CASRPGDRLYEQYF.

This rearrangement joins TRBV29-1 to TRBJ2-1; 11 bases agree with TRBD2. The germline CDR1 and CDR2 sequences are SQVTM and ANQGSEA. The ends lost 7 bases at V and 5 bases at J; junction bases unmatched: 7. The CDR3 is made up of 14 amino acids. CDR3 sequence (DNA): TGCAGCGACCCGGGACTAGCGGCAGACAATGAGCAGTTCTTC. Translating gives CSDPGLAADNEQFF.

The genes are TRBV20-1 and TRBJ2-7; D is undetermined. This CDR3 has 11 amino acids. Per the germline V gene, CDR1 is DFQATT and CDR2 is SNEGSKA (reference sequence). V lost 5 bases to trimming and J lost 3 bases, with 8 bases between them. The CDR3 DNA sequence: TGCAGTGCTGCGCGTTACTACGAGCAGTACTTC. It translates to CSAARYYEQYF.

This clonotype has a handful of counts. CDR3 sequence reads: CASSPLSRGTTIYGYTF. CDR3 bases: TGTGCCAGCAGTCCCCTCTCGCGGGGGACTACGATCTATGGCTACACCTTC. J is TRBJ1-2 and V is TRBV9; D is possibly TRBD1 (5 bases). Germline CDR1 is SGDLS and CDR2 is YYNGEE. The CDR3 covers 17 residues. The V and J ends lost 5 bases and 4 bases respectively, with 24 bases between them.

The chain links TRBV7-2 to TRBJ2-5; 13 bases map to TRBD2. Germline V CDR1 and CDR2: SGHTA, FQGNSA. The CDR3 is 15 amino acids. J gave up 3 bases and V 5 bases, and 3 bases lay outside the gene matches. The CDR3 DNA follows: TGTGCCAGCAGCACGGGACTAGCGGGGAAAGAGACCCAGTACTTC. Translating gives CASSTGLAGKETQYF.

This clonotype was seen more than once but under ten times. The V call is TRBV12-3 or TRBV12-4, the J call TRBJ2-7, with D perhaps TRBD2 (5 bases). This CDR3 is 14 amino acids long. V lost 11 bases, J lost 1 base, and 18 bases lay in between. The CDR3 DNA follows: TGTGCCTGTAGGGTGGATAGCGCATCCTACGAGCAGTACTTC. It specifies CACRVDSASYEQYF.

The CDR3 loop reads CSAAVRAQGGGGYTF. DNA of the CDR3: TGCAGTGCTGCCGTCAGGGCCCAGGGAGGCGGTGGCTACACCTTC. The chain combines TRBV20-1 with TRBJ1-2; possibly TRBD1 for D (5 bases). Trimming shortened V by 5 bases and J by 7 bases, and 23 bases separated the two germline ends. Germline-derived CDR1 and CDR2 are DFQATT and SNEGSKA (reference sequence). This CDR3 has 15 amino acids.

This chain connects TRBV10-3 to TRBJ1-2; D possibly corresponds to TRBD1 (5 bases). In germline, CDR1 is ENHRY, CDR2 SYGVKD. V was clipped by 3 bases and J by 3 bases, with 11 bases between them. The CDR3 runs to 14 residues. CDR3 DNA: TGTGCCATCAGTGACCTGGGACGGTACTATGGCTACACCTTC. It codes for CAISDLGRYYGYTF.

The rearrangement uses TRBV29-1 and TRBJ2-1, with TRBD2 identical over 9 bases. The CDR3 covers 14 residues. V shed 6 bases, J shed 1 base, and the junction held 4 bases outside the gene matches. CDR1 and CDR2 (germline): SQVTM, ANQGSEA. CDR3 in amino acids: CSVPSGDSYNEQFF. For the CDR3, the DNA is TGCAGCGTGCCTAGCGGGGATTCCTACAATGAGCAGTTCTTC.

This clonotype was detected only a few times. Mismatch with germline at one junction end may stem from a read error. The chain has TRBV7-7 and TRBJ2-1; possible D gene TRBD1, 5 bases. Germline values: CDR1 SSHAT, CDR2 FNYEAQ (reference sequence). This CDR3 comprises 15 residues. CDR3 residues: CASSLVPGSWDEQFF. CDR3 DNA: TGTGCTAGCAGCTTAGTGCCAGGGTCCTGGGATGAGCAGTTCTTC.

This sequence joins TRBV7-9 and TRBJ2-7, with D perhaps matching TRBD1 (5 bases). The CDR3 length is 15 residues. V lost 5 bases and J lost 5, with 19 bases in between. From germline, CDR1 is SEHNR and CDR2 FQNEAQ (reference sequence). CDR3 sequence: CASSHRQSRLDEQYF. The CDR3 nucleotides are TGTGCCAGCAGCCATCGACAGTCCCGTCTAGACGAGCAGTACTTC.

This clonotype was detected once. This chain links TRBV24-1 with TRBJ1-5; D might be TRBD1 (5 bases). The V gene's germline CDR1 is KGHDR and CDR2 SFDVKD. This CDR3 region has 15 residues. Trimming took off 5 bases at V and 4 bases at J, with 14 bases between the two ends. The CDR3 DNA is TGTGCCACCAGTGGAAGGGGAGCGAAGAATCAGCCCCAGCATTTT. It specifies CATSGRGAKNQPQHF.

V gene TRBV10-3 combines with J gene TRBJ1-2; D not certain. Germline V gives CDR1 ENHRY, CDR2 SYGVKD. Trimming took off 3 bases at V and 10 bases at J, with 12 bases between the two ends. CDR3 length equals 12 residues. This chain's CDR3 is CAISEQSEFYTF. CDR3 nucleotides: TGTGCCATCAGTGAACAGAGTGAGTTCTACACCTTC.

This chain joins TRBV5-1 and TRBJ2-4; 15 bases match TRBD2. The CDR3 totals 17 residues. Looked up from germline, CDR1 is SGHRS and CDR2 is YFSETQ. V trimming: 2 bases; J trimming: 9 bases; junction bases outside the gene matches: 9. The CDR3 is CASSFAGLAGGGPIQYF. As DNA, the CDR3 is TGCGCCAGCAGCTTTGCGGGACTAGCGGGGGGAGGTCCCATTCAGTACTTC.

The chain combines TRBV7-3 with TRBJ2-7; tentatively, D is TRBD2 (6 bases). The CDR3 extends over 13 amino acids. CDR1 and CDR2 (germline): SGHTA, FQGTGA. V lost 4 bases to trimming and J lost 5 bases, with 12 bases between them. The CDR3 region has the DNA TGTGCCAGCAGCTCGGGACTCTTTGACGAGCAGTACTTC. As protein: CASSSGLFDEQYF.

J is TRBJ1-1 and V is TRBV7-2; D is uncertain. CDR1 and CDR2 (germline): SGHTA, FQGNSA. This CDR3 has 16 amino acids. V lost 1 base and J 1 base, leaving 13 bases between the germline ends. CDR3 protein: CASSLGWWGSNTEAFF. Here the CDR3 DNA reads TGTGCCAGCAGCTTAGGTTGGTGGGGATCGAACACTGAAGCTTTCTTT.

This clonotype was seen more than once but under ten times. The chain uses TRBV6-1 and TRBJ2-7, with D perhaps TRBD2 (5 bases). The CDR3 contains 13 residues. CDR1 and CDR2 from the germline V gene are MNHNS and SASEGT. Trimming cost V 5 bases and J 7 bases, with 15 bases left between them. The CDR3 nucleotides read TGTGCCAGCAGTTTGGTGGGAGAAAGGGAGCAGTACTTC. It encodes CASSLVGEREQYF.

Here the CDR3 reads CASSSLASETQYF. CDR3 nucleotides: TGTGCCAGCAGCTCCCTAGCATCGGAGACCCAGTACTTC. The J gene is TRBJ2-5, the V gene TRBV7-9, with a weak D call TRBD2 (5 bases). Germline assignment: CDR1 SEHNR and CDR2 FQNEAQ (reference sequence). The ends were cut back, 4 bases at V and 5 bases at J, with 11 bases in the middle. This CDR3 is built from 13 residues. Based on the CDR3 plus reference TRBV7-9 and TRBJ2-5, the full variable domain is DTGVSQNPRHKITKRGQNVTFRCDPISEHNRLYWYRQTLGQGPEFLTYFQNEAQLEKSRLLSDRFSAERPKGSFSTLEIQRTEQGDSAMYLCASSSLASETQYFGPGTRLLVL.

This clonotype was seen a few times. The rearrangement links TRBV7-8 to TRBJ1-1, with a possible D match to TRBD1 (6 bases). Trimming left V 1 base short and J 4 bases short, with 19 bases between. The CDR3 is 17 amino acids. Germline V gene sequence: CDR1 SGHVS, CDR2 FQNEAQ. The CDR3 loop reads CASSLDRAGYWGTEAFF. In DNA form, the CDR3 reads TGTGCCAGCAGCTTAGACAGGGCCGGGTATTGGGGCACTGAAGCTTTCTTT.

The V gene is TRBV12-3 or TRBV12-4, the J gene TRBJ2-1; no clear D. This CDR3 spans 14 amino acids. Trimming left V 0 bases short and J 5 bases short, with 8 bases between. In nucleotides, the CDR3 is TGTGCCAGCAGTTTAGCCCCTATCCACAATGAGCAGTTCTTC. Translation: CASSLAPIHNEQFF.

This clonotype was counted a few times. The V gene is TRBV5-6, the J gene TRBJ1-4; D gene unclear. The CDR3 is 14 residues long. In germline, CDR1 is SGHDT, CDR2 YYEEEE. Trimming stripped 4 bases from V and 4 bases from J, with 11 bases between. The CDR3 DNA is TGTGCCAGCAGCCCTACGGGCGTTAATGAAAAACTGTTTTTT. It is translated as CASSPTGVNEKLFF. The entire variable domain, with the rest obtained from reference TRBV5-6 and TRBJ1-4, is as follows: DAGVTQSPTHLIKTRGQQVTLRCSPKSGHDTVSWYQQALGQGPQFIFQYYEEEERQRGNFPDRFSGHQFPNYSSELNVNALLLGDSALYLCASSPTGVNEKLFFGSGTQLSVL.